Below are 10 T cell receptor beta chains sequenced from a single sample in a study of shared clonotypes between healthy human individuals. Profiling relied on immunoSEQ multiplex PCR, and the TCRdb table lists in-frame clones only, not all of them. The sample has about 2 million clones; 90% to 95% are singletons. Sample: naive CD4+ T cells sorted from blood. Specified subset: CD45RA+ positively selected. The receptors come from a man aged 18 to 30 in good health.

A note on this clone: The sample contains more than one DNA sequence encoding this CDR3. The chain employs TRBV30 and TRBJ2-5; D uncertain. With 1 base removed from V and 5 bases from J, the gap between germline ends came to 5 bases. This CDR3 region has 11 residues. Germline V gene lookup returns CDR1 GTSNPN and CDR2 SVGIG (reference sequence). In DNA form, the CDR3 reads TGTGCCTGGAGTGAAGAGGAGACCCAGTACTTC. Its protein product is CAWSEEETQYF.

Written as DNA, the CDR3 is TGTGCCAGCAGCCGGGACAGAGCCCCAACTAATGAAAAACTGTTTTTT. This sequence encodes CASSRDRAPTNEKLFF. The chain joins TRBV7-9 to TRBJ1-4; TRBD1 agrees at 7 bases. The CDR3 length is 16 residues. J was trimmed by 0 bases and V by 5 bases; bases with no gene match: 6. Per germline, CDR1 SEHNR and CDR2 FQNEAQ (reference sequence).

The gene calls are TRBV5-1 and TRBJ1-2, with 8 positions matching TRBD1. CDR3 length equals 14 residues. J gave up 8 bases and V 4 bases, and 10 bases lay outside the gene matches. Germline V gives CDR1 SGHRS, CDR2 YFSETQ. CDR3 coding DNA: TGCGCCAGCAGCCCGGACAGGGCTCTGGAGGGCTACACCTTC. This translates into CASSPDRALEGYTF.

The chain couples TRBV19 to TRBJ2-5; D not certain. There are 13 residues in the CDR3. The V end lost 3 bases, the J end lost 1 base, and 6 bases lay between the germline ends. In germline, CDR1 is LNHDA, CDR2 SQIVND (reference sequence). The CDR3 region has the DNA TGTGCCAGTAGTATTCAGCCCCAAGAGACCCAGTACTTC. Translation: CASSIQPQETQYF.

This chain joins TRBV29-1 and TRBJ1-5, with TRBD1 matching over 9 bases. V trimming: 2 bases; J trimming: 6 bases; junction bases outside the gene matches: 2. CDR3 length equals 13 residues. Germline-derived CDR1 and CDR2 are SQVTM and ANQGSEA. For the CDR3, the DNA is TGCAGCGTTGAAAAGGACAGGGGTCAGCCCCAGCATTTT. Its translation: CSVEKDRGQPQHF.

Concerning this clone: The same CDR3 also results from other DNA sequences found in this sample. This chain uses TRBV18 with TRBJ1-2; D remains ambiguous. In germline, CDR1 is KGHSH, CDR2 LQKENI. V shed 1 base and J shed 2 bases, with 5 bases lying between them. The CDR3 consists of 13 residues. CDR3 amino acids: CASSPRENYGYTF. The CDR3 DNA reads TGTGCCAGCTCACCACGGGAGAACTATGGCTACACCTTC.

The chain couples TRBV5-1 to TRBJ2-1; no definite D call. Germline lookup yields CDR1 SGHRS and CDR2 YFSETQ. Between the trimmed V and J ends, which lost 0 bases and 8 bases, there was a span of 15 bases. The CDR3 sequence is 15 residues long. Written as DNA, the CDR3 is TGCGCCAGCAGCTTGGGCCAGCCAGGCTTAGATGAGCAGTTCTTC. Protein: CASSLGQPGLDEQFF.

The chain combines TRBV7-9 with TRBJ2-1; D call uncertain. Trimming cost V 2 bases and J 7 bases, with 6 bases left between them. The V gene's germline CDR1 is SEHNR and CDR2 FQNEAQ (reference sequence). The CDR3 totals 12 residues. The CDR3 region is CASSLQDNEQFF. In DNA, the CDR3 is TGTGCCAGCAGCTTACAGGATAATGAGCAGTTCTTC.

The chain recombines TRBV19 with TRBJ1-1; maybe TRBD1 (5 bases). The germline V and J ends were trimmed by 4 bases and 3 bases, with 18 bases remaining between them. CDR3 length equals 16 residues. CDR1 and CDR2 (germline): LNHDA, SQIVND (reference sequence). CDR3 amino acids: CASSTDTGGFDTEAFF. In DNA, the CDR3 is TGTGCCAGTAGTACCGATACGGGGGGGTTCGACACTGAAGCTTTCTTT.

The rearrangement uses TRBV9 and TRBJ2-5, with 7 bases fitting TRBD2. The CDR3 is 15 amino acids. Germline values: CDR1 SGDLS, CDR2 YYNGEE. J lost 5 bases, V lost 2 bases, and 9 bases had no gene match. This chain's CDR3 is CASSVRGERRETQYF. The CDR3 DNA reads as TGTGCCAGCAGCGTCCGGGGGGAGCGCAGGGAGACCCAGTACTTC. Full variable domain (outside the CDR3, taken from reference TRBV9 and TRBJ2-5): DSGVTQTPKHLITATGQRVTLRCSPRSGDLSVYWYQQSLDQGLQFLIQYYNGEERAKGNILERFSAQQFPDLHSELNLSSLELGDSALYFCASSVRGERRETQYFGPGTRLLVL.